This TCR beta chain came from a study of cytomegalovirus exposure and HLA in healthy donors. Study conclusions and caveats: Through in vitro validation, a few CMV-associated chains were shown to be specific for CMV antigens. There were some public TCRs occurring in many donors, but most TCR sequences were rare.

This clone has just one count. Its specificity is unknown. V lost 7 bases and J lost 4, with 14 bases in between. The CDR3 totals 14 residues. Germline loops: CDR1 MDHEN, CDR2 SYDVKM. The table came from immunoSEQ multiplex PCR; TCRdb's copy has only in-frame clones and leaves some out. The repertoire holds approximately 220,000 clones, with about nine tenths as singletons. The sequencing input was PBMCs. The clonotype originates from a woman aged 18-29 years in good health and CMV-seronegative. The rearrangement joins TRBV28 to TRBJ1-3, with D unclear. CDR3: CASKKGLEGNTIYF. The DNA of the CDR3 is TGTGCCAGCAAGAAAGGACTCGAGGGAAACACCATATATTTT.